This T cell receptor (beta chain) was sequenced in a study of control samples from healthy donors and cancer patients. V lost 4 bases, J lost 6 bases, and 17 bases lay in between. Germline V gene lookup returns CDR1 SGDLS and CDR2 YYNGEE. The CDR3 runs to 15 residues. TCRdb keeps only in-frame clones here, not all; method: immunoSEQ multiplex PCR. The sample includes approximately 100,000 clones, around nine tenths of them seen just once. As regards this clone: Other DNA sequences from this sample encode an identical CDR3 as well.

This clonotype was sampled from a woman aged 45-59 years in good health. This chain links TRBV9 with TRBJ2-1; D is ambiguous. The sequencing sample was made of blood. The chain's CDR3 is CASSPWSARSNEQFF. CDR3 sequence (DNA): TGTGCCAGCAGCCCCTGGAGTGCGCGCTCCAATGAGCAGTTCTTC.